These T cell receptor beta chains were read from a single sample in a study of cytomegalovirus exposure and HLA in healthy donors. Assay used: immunoSEQ multiplex PCR; TCRdb lists only in-frame clones, some missing. Found here are about 56,000 clones, around 96% of them singletons; the top ten hold roughly 1.2%. Sequencing was carried out using PBMCs. The receptors were sampled from a woman aged 18-29 years in good health and CMV-seronegative. Each CDR3 is given without its conserved first and last residue. Each record gives: V gene, clone size, J gene, CDR3 protein. A row's size may be missing; if present it is once, few, many or a size class.

TRBV4-1,NA,TRBJ2-3,ASSQARAGGTSTDTQY
TRBV6-6,once,TRBJ2-1,ASSSRGTYNEQF
TRBV4-3,NA,TRBJ1-5,ASSQEPGSGLH
TRBV28,NA,TRBJ2-1,ASSLLAGSEQF
TRBV6-5,NA,TRBJ1-1,ASRRDSAPNTEAF
TRBV4-2,NA,TRBJ2-3,ASSQDPGTGASTDTQY
TRBV28,once,TRBJ2-7,ASSPHGTRGYEQY
TRBV30,NA,TRBJ2-1,AWQSATSGGYNEQF
TRBV19,once,TRBJ2-2,ASSTPGGSTGELF
TRBV11-2,NA,TRBJ2-7,ASSPGGYEQY
TRBV28,NA,TRBJ1-5,ASSLVGWTGAYSNQPQH
TRBV30,NA,TRBJ1-2,AWREVYYGYT
TRBV27,NA,TRBJ2-1,ASSRQGAYYNEQF
TRBV2,NA,TRBJ1-4,ATRDSRDEKLF
TRBV25-1,NA,TRBJ2-5,ASSEFGGETQY
TRBV28,NA,TRBJ1-1,ASRQPGNTEAF
TRBV9,NA,TRBJ1-2,ASSYHGTGDGYT
TRBV28,NA,TRBJ1-2,ASSPNPTDRPYGYT
TRBV30,NA,TRBJ1-4,AYHRAWGSEKLF
TRBV30,NA,TRBJ2-7,AWSVRGDHSYEQY
TRBV4-1,NA,TRBJ1-5,ASSQDGTNSNQPQH
TRBV15,once,TRBJ2-2,ATSRGLPLAGVGELF
TRBV5-4,NA,TRBJ1-1,ASSLSELSNTEAF
TRBV7-8,NA,TRBJ1-5,ASSLAPGTLGNQPQH
TRBV9,NA,TRBJ2-3,ASSVVVGGGTDTQY
TRBV11-2,NA,TRBJ2-2,ASSDPGGTGELF
TRBV25-1,NA,TRBJ2-1,ASRDSGRSGQF
TRBV5-6,NA,TRBJ2-3,ASSPGLAGSTDTQY
TRBV9,NA,TRBJ2-7,ASSVGGLASYEQY
TRBV7-9,NA,TRBJ2-3,ASSLTRGEDTQY
TRBV6-6,NA,TRBJ1-3,ASSSGRGTNTIY
TRBV6-5,NA,TRBJ2-2,ASSYSGRDTGELF
TRBV12-1,NA,TRBJ1-4,ASSFVSRANEKLF
TRBV5-1,once,TRBJ2-7,ASSPPDRVAHYEQY
TRBV2,NA,TRBJ2-2,ASTPLAGANTGELF
TRBV13,NA,TRBJ2-5,ASSFGSRDYLGRWETQY
TRBV18,NA,TRBJ2-4,ASSPSRLLNIQY
TRBV7-3,NA,TRBJ2-1,ASSFTGAGNEQF
TRBV4-3,NA,TRBJ1-1,ASSGPRGTEAF
TRBV5-1,NA,TRBJ2-5,ASSEGRITGGQETQY
TRBV4-3,NA,TRBJ2-2,ASSQGVQGASGELF
TRBV5-1,few,TRBJ2-7,ASSLGTNYEQY
TRBV4-2,NA,TRBJ2-1,ASSQGGGRTTYNEQF
TRBV20-1,NA,TRBJ1-1,RPTRNTEAF
TRBV6-5,NA,TRBJ1-2,ASSQGTGGYT
TRBV30,once,TRBJ1-5,AWSVFGASNQPQH